The present T cell receptor (beta chain) was sequenced within a study of T cell responses to AZD1222 COVID-19 vaccine. The study, taken as a whole, reports: Donors were largely white British and mainly female; clonal diversity was possibly underestimated.

A note on this clone: Its cognate antigen is unknown.

The table came from immunoSEQ multiplex PCR; TCRdb's copy has only in-frame clones and leaves some out. The repertoire consists of approximately 64,000 clones, with about nine tenths occurring once and the leading ten covering approximately 6.3%. This TCR was sampled from an adult who received the MenACWY meningococcal vaccine as a control. The sequencing here drew on peripheral blood, taken 28 days after the second dose of the MenACWY control vaccine.

The CDR3, as DNA: TGTGCCAGCAGCTTGGGTGGGGCGAGCTCCGATACGCAGTATTTT. Amino acids: CASSLGGASSDTQYF. V usage is TRBV11-2 and J usage is TRBJ2-3; TRBD1 is a possible D gene (5 bases). The CDR3 is 15 residues long. V lost 3 bases, J lost 6 bases, and 16 bases lay in between. CDR1 is SGHAT, CDR2 FQNNGV, per germline. Supplemented by reference TRBV11-2 and TRBJ2-3, the full variable domain reads EAGVAQSPRYKIIEKRQSVAFWCNPISGHATLYWYQQILGQGPKLLIQFQNNGVVDDSQLPKDRFSAERLKGVDSTLKIQPAKLEDSAVYLCASSLGGASSDTQYFGPGTRLTVL.